This is a list of T cell receptor beta chains from one sample in a study of blood T cell repertoires in COVID-19. Here immunoSEQ multiplex PCR was the method, and the copy in TCRdb shows in-frame clones only, minus some. The sample carries 370,000 or so clones, roughly 86% recorded once. The sample taken for sequencing was peripheral blood. Every receptor here comes from a human donor with acute or convalescent COVID-19. The donor label of this sample is uncertain. Each CDR3 is given with its conserved first and last residue. A D gene is named only where the DNA matches it firmly. Clone size, where shown, is once, few, many, or a class for clones that have expanded.

clone size: .
J gene: TRBJ2-3
V gene: TRBV24-1
D gene: TRBD2
CDR3 protein: CATSDSLGGEPRPDTQYF
CDR3 DNA: TGTGCCACCAGTGATTCCCTTGGGGGGGAGCCCAGGCCAGATACGCAGTATTTT

clone size: few
J gene: TRBJ2-5
V gene: TRBV15
D gene: TRBD2
CDR3 protein: CATSRARTSGRARETQYF
CDR3 DNA: TGTGCCACCAGCAGAGCAAGGACTAGCGGGAGGGCCCGAGAGACCCAGTACTTC

clone size: .
J gene: TRBJ2-1
V gene: TRBV10-3
D gene: TRBD2
CDR3 protein: CAISERSGDNNEQFF
CDR3 DNA: TGTGCCATCAGTGAACGGAGCGGGGATAACAATGAGCAGTTCTTC

clone size: once
J gene: TRBJ1-2
V gene: TRBV6-5
D gene: TRBD1
CDR3 protein: CASRVRGQDGYTF
CDR3 DNA: TGTGCCAGCAGGGTCAGGGGGCAGGATGGCTACACCTTC

clone size: once
J gene: TRBJ2-1
V gene: TRBV6-2/TRBV6-3
D gene: .
CDR3 protein: CASSSQVREQFF
CDR3 DNA: TGTGCCAGCAGTTCCCAGGTGCGCGAGCAGTTCTTC

clone size: .
J gene: TRBJ2-1
V gene: TRBV5-1
D gene: TRBD2
CDR3 protein: CASSLPSGLAGVVNEQFF
CDR3 DNA: TGCGCCAGCAGCTTGCCCTCCGGACTAGCGGGAGTCGTCAATGAGCAGTTCTTC

clone size: .
J gene: TRBJ2-2
V gene: TRBV5-4
D gene: TRBD2
CDR3 protein: CASSPGLAGGGTGELFF
CDR3 DNA: TGTGCCAGCAGCCCTGGACTAGCGGGGGGAGGGACCGGGGAGCTGTTTTTT

clone size: once
J gene: TRBJ2-2
V gene: TRBV9
D gene: .
CDR3 protein: CASSSSVGASTGELFF
CDR3 DNA: TGTGCCAGCAGCTCATCGGTGGGGGCAAGCACCGGGGAGCTGTTTTTT

clone size: .
J gene: TRBJ1-3
V gene: TRBV7-9
D gene: TRBD1
CDR3 protein: CASSARDRVTIYF
CDR3 DNA: TGTGCCAGCAGCGCTCGGGACAGAGTCACCATATATTTT

clone size: .
J gene: TRBJ2-1
V gene: TRBV7-9
D gene: .
CDR3 protein: CASKHFEGVWDEQFF
CDR3 DNA: TGTGCCAGCAAGCATTTTGAAGGGGTTTGGGATGAGCAGTTCTTC

clone size: .
J gene: TRBJ1-4
V gene: TRBV28
D gene: .
CDR3 protein: CASSQGYEKLFF
CDR3 DNA: TGTGCCAGCAGTCAGGGTTATGAAAAACTGTTTTTT

clone size: .
J gene: TRBJ2-3
V gene: TRBV28
D gene: TRBD2
CDR3 protein: CASSTGGLAALTDTQYF
CDR3 DNA: TGTGCCAGCAGTACCGGAGGACTAGCGGCCCTCACAGATACGCAGTATTTT

clone size: once
J gene: TRBJ2-3
V gene: TRBV7-2
D gene: TRBD2
CDR3 protein: CASTSPAGTTDTQYF
CDR3 DNA: TGTGCCAGTACCAGCCCAGCGGGAACCACAGATACGCAGTATTTT

clone size: .
J gene: TRBJ2-4
V gene: TRBV7-9
D gene: .
CDR3 protein: CASSRPSGAKNIQYF
CDR3 DNA: TGTGCCAGCAGCCGGCCCTCGGGGGCCAAAAACATTCAGTACTTC

clone size: .
J gene: TRBJ1-2
V gene: TRBV5-6
D gene: .
CDR3 protein: CASSLFGQGGIGGYTF
CDR3 DNA: TGTGCCAGCAGCTTGTTCGGGCAGGGAGGGATTGGTGGCTACACCTTC

clone size: .
J gene: TRBJ2-3
V gene: TRBV5-5
D gene: TRBD1
CDR3 protein: CASSDGQGLDTQYF
CDR3 DNA: TGTGCCAGCAGCGATGGACAGGGTTTGGATACGCAGTATTTT

clone size: once
J gene: TRBJ1-2
V gene: TRBV5-1
D gene: .
CDR3 protein: CASSFGGNYGYTF
CDR3 DNA: TGCGCCAGCAGCTTTGGGGGGAACTATGGCTACACCTTC

clone size: .
J gene: TRBJ1-1
V gene: TRBV29-1
D gene: .
CDR3 protein: CIVRGGRNTEAFF
CDR3 DNA: TGCATCGTTCGCGGGGGCAGGAACACTGAAGCTTTCTTT

clone size: .
J gene: TRBJ2-2
V gene: TRBV3-1/TRBV3-2
D gene: TRBD2
CDR3 protein: CASSQAGTSTGELFF
CDR3 DNA: TGTGCCAGCAGCCAGGCCGGGACTAGCACCGGGGAGCTGTTTTTT

clone size: once
J gene: TRBJ2-7
V gene: TRBV7-2
D gene: .
CDR3 protein: CASSPTSSSYEQYF
CDR3 DNA: TGTGCCAGCAGCCCGACTTCTAGCTCCTACGAGCAGTACTTC

clone size: .
J gene: TRBJ2-4
V gene: TRBV27
D gene: TRBD2
CDR3 protein: CASRDSGVAKNIQYF
CDR3 DNA: TGTGCCAGCAGGGATAGCGGGGTAGCCAAAAACATTCAGTACTTC

clone size: .
J gene: TRBJ1-1
V gene: TRBV6-5
D gene: .
CDR3 protein: CASSYSSGVGTEAFF
CDR3 DNA: TGTGCCAGCAGTTACTCTTCGGGGGTTGGAACTGAAGCTTTCTTT

clone size: .
J gene: TRBJ1-4
V gene: TRBV11-2
D gene: TRBD1
CDR3 protein: CASSPDRVAEKLFF
CDR3 DNA: TGTGCCAGCAGCCCAGACAGGGTGGCTGAAAAACTGTTTTTT

clone size: few
J gene: TRBJ1-2
V gene: TRBV7-8
D gene: TRBD1
CDR3 protein: CASSPDRGQGYGYTF
CDR3 DNA: TGTGCCAGCAGCCCGGACAGGGGGCAGGGCTATGGCTACACCTTC

clone size: once
J gene: TRBJ2-7
V gene: TRBV6-1
D gene: .
CDR3 protein: CASSEIPSNYPLFVQYF
CDR3 DNA: TGTGCCAGCAGCGAAATCCCCTCAAACTATCCCCTGTTTGTGCAGTACTTC

clone size: .
J gene: TRBJ1-2
V gene: TRBV27
D gene: .
CDR3 protein: CASSFARKLNYGYTF
CDR3 DNA: TGTGCCAGCAGTTTCGCGCGGAAACTAAACTATGGCTACACCTTC

clone size: .
J gene: TRBJ1-3
V gene: TRBV30
D gene: .
CDR3 protein: CAWARTNSGNTIYF
CDR3 DNA: TGTGCCTGGGCCCGGACAAACTCTGGAAACACCATATATTTT

clone size: once
J gene: TRBJ2-7
V gene: TRBV5-4
D gene: .
CDR3 protein: CASSLDPARVDEQYF
CDR3 DNA: TGTGCCAGCAGCTTGGACCCGGCTAGAGTGGACGAGCAGTACTTC